This entry lists 2 T cell receptor beta chains sequenced from one sample in a study of CD8 T cells in Susac syndrome. Random hexamers served to reverse transcribe about 0.5 to 1 ug RNA. TCRdb analysed the immunoSEQ multiplex PCR reads with MiXCR anew, one entry per CDR3 protein. Among 55,000 to 75,000 distinct CDR3 sequences, 85% to 95% were seen once, and the ten largest hold 0.15%. The source material was CD4+ T cells from PBMCs. Source of these receptors: a human donor with Susac syndrome.

The chain combines TRBV6-2 or TRBV6-3 with TRBJ2-7; 10 bases agree with TRBD1. With V trimmed by 2 bases and J by 2 bases, 6 bases remained unmatched. Germline V CDR1 and CDR2: MNHEY, SVGEGT. The CDR3 consists of 16 residues. CDR3 amino acids: CASSYPGTGDTYEQYF. CDR3 nucleotides: TGTGCCAGCAGTTACCCCGGGACAGGGGACACCTACGAGCAGTACTTC.

The chain couples TRBV7-9 to TRBJ1-2; D might be TRBD1 (5 bases). V was clipped by 1 base and J by 0 bases, with 6 bases between them. The CDR3 is made up of 14 amino acids. Per the germline V gene, CDR1 is SEHNR and CDR2 is FQNEAQ (reference sequence). CDR3 sequence (DNA): TGTGCCAGCAGCTTAGGACAGACTAACTATGGCTACACCTTC. Translated, it gives CASSLGQTNYGYTF.